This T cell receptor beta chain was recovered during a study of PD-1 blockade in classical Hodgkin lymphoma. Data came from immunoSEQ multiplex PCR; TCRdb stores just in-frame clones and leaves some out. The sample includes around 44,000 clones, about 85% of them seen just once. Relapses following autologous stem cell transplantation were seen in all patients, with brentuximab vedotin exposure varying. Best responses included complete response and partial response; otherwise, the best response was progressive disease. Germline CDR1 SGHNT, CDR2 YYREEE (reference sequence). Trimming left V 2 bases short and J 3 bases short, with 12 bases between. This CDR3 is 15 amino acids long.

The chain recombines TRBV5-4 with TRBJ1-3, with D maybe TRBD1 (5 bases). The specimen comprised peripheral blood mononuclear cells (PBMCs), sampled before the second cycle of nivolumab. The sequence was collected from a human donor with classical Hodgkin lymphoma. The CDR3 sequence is CASSFDRQNGNTIYF. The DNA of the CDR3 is TGTGCCAGCAGCTTCGACAGACAGAATGGAAACACCATATATTTT.